What follows are 23 T cell receptor beta chains derived from one specimen sequenced in a study of Ad26.COV2.S vaccination and SARS-CoV-2 variants. Noted treatment: around 19 received Ad26.COV2.S at low or high dose, single or two shots; about five received placebo; per-sample allocation not given. Samples were taken on day 63 after the first vaccine or placebo injection. Sequencing was performed with immunoSEQ multiplex PCR; in TCRdb, only in-frame clones are kept and a portion is missing. The sample includes around 420,000 clones, approximately 88% of them seen just once. Sequenced material: peripheral blood, taken in a trial of Ad26.COV2.S vaccine versus placebo. The receptors originated from a person between 18 and 59 years old who received the Ad26.COV2.S COVID-19 vaccine or a placebo.

This clone was seen a single time. The V call is TRBV6-5, the J call TRBJ1-4; D is ambiguous. This CDR3 region has 14 residues. V dropped 5 bases and J dropped 4 bases, with 11 bases sitting between them. Germline lookup yields CDR1 MNHEY and CDR2 SVGAGI. The CDR3 region is CASSPQVLNEKLFF. The CDR3 bases are TGTGCCAGCAGTCCTCAGGTTCTTAATGAAAAACTGTTTTTT.

As to this clone: The sample has other DNA sequences that encode this CDR3 too. This chain joins TRBV29-1 and TRBJ2-6; D not resolved. Looked up from germline, CDR1 is SQVTM and CDR2 is ANQGSEA. The length of the CDR3 is 12 residues. The ends were cut back, 3 bases at V and 1 base at J, with 1 base in the middle. The CDR3 DNA sequence: TGCAGCGTTGATTCTGGGGCCAACGTCCTGACTTTC. The encoded protein is CSVDSGANVLTF.

This clone was observed a handful of times. The CDR3 DNA reads as TGTGCCAGCAGCCTCGGGACAGGGGAAGTCGATGAGCAGTTCTTC. Protein sequence: CASSLGTGEVDEQFF. This chain connects TRBV7-8 to TRBJ2-1, with TRBD1 matching over 10 bases. CDR1 is SGHVS, CDR2 FQNEAQ, per germline. The CDR3 extends over 15 amino acids. J was trimmed by 8 bases and V by 5 bases; bases with no gene match: 9.

The chain employs TRBV5-1 and TRBJ2-7; 11 nucleotides match TRBD2. V lost 4 bases, J lost 2 bases, and 8 bases stayed unmatched. CDR1 is SGHRS and CDR2 is YFSETQ in the germline V gene. The CDR3 covers 16 residues. This chain's CDR3 is CASSPETSGAPYEQYF. DNA of the CDR3: TGCGCCAGCAGCCCAGAGACTAGCGGGGCTCCCTACGAGCAGTACTTC.

V and J are TRBV24-1 and TRBJ1-4; D is possibly TRBD1 (5 bases). The germline V gene has CDR1 KGHDR and CDR2 SFDVKD. V was trimmed by 7 bases and J by 6 bases, leaving 17 bases between them. CDR3 length equals 15 residues. In DNA, the CDR3 is TGTGCCACCAGCCCCGGTGGGGCACAGGATGAAAAACTGTTTTTT. This translates into CATSPGGAQDEKLFF.

This clone has only one observation. This chain links TRBV18 with TRBJ2-7, with D perhaps matching TRBD2 (6 bases). The CDR3 consists of 14 residues. The ends were cut back, 3 bases at V and 5 bases at J, with 14 bases in the middle. The germline V gene encodes CDR1 KGHSH and CDR2 LQKENI. CDR3 sequence: CASSPSRGTDEQYF. The CDR3 DNA sequence: TGTGCCAGCTCACCGTCTCGTGGGACTGACGAGCAGTACTTC.

The chain couples TRBV24-1 to TRBJ2-3, with TRBD1 identical over 9 bases. Germline assignment: CDR1 KGHDR and CDR2 SFDVKD. CDR3 length: 16 residues. Losses at the gene ends were 11 bases for V and 4 bases for J; bases not matched to a gene: 15. The CDR3 nucleotides are TGTGCCAGTCACAGGGGGCGAGGAAATGGACCAGATACGCAGTATTTT. Amino acid sequence: CASHRGRGNGPDTQYF.

This clone was seen only a few times. The chain joins TRBV18 to TRBJ1-2; D possibly corresponds to TRBD1 (5 bases). Germline CDR1 is KGHSH and CDR2 is LQKENI. CDR3 length: 14 residues. V was pared by 2 bases and J by 0 bases, with 7 bases between. CDR3 protein: CASSPGATNYGYTF. The CDR3 region has the DNA TGTGCCAGCTCACCAGGGGCTACTAACTATGGCTACACCTTC. Full variable domain (outside the CDR3, taken from reference TRBV18 and TRBJ1-2): NAGVMQNPRHLVRRRGQEARLRCSPMKGHSHVYWYRQLPEEGLKFMVYLQKENIIDESGMPKERFSAEFPKEGPSILRIQQVVRGDSAAYFCASSPGATNYGYTFGSGTRLTVV.

The V and J genes are TRBV11-1 and TRBJ2-7, with 9 bases identical to TRBD1. With V trimmed by 5 bases and J by 6 bases, 11 bases remained unmatched. CDR3 length equals 15 residues. Germline CDR1 SGHAT, CDR2 FQDESV (reference sequence). This CDR3 reads CASSPLVQGASEQYF. In DNA form, the CDR3 reads TGTGCCAGCAGCCCCTTGGTACAGGGGGCCAGCGAGCAGTACTTC.

The chain is built from TRBV5-1 and TRBJ1-2; tentative D call: TRBD1 (6 bases). This CDR3 has 16 amino acids. Germline V gene lookup returns CDR1 SGHRS and CDR2 YFSETQ. The V gene lost 0 bases and the J gene lost 4 bases, with 16 bases spanning the gap. In nucleotides, the CDR3 is TGCGCCAGCAGCTTGGAAGCGCCGGACAGCTTCTATGGCTACACCTTC. Residues: CASSLEAPDSFYGYTF.

The chain joins TRBV6-2 or TRBV6-3 to TRBJ1-2; D not resolved. Trimming left V 2 bases short and J 0 bases short, with 10 bases between. Germline V gene sequence: CDR1 MNHEY, CDR2 SVGEGT. There are 15 residues in the CDR3. The CDR3 nucleotides are TGTGCCAGCAGTTACGAAGGGCTCGCTAACTATGGCTACACCTTC. Amino acids: CASSYEGLANYGYTF.

V is TRBV6-1 and J is TRBJ2-1; no reliable D call. V gave up 1 base and J gave up 0 bases, with 4 bases separating them. The germline CDR1 and CDR2 sequences are MNHNS and SASEGT. This CDR3 comprises 14 residues. The CDR3 region is CASSEDTSYNEQFF. The CDR3 DNA is TGTGCCAGCAGTGAAGACACCTCCTACAATGAGCAGTTCTTC.

V usage is TRBV5-4 and J usage is TRBJ2-5; TRBD2 agrees at 8 bases. This CDR3 spans 18 amino acids. J lost 4 bases, V lost 4 bases, and 18 bases had no gene match. Germline CDR1 SGHNT, CDR2 YYREEE (reference sequence). CDR3 residues: CASSRAGSGGPRTETQYF. The CDR3 DNA is TGTGCCAGCAGCCGGGCAGGGAGCGGGGGCCCCCGTACAGAGACCCAGTACTTC. Filled out from reference TRBV5-4 and TRBJ2-5, the complete variable domain reads ETGVTQSPTHLIKTRGQQVTLRCSSQSGHNTVSWYQQALGQGPQFIFQYYREEENGRGNFPPRFSGLQFPNYSSELNVNALELDDSALYLCASSRAGSGGPRTETQYFGPGTRLLVL.

This sequence joins TRBV28 and TRBJ2-5; 10 bases are shared with TRBD1. This CDR3 comprises 15 residues. Germline trimming cut 4 bases from V and 4 bases from J; bases unmatched to any gene: 6. Germline CDR1 is MDHEN and CDR2 is SYDVKM. This CDR3 is CASSSDRGRIETQYF. As DNA, the CDR3 is TGTGCCAGCAGTTCTGACAGGGGGCGAATAGAGACCCAGTACTTC.

The V call is TRBV11-2, the J call TRBJ2-5; D perhaps matches TRBD1 (5 bases). The CDR3 covers 13 residues. Germline CDR1 is SGHAT and CDR2 is FQNNGV. V dropped 5 bases and J dropped 7 bases, with 14 bases sitting between them. CDR3 DNA: TGTGCCAGCAGCGTAGGACACCCGAGGACCCAGTACTTC. Its protein product is CASSVGHPRTQYF.

This rearrangement joins TRBV6-5 to TRBJ2-4; either TRBD1 or TRBD2 may fit D (5 bases each). V was clipped by 2 bases and J by 13 bases, with 9 bases between them. The CDR3 covers 11 residues. Germline V gives CDR1 MNHEY, CDR2 SVGAGI. The CDR3 coding sequence is TGTGCCAGCAGTTACGGGACCAACCAGTACTTC. Translating gives CASSYGTNQYF.

This clone was detected only a few times. The V and J genes are TRBV11-1 and TRBJ2-7; the match to TRBD2 covers 7 bases. Trimming cost V 5 bases and J 2 bases; bases outside gene matches: 6. Germline values: CDR1 SGHAT, CDR2 FQDESV (reference sequence). The length of the CDR3 is 14 residues. The CDR3 sequence: CASSRGSGAYEQYF. CDR3 nucleotides: TGTGCCAGCAGCCGGGGGAGCGGGGCCTACGAGCAGTACTTC.

V is TRBV7-9 and J is TRBJ1-2; 11 bases match TRBD1. The CDR3 covers 18 residues. The V gene's germline CDR1 is SEHNR and CDR2 FQNEAQ (reference sequence). J gave up 3 bases and V 1 base, and 10 bases lay outside the gene matches. The CDR3 region has the DNA TGTGCCAGCAGCTTAGAATGGGGGACAGGGGGAACCTACTATGGCTACACCTTC. Translation: CASSLEWGTGGTYYGYTF.

The chain combines TRBV6-2 or TRBV6-3 with TRBJ2-3; 11 bases are a match to TRBD2. The CDR3 sequence is 14 residues long. V shed 5 bases and J 5 bases; nucleotides not matched to a gene: 3. Germline V gene sequence: CDR1 MNHEY, CDR2 SVGEGT. The CDR3 reads CASSLGLAGDTQYF. The CDR3 DNA sequence: TGTGCCAGCAGTCTCGGACTAGCGGGAGATACGCAGTATTTT.

Regarding this clone: Other DNA sequences in this sample translate to the same CDR3. The V gene is TRBV27, the J gene TRBJ2-1; 7 bases map to TRBD2. The CDR3 is made up of 14 amino acids. CDR1 is MNHEY and CDR2 is SMNVEV in the germline V gene (reference sequence). The V gene end was trimmed by 6 bases and the J gene end by 2 bases; junction bases not matched to a gene: 4. CDR3 residues: CASSLGGAYNEQFF. The CDR3 region has the DNA TGTGCCAGCAGCTTGGGAGGGGCCTACAATGAGCAGTTCTTC.

The rearrangement uses TRBV24-1 and TRBJ2-5, with D unresolved. Germline assignment: CDR1 KGHDR and CDR2 SFDVKD. The CDR3 consists of 11 residues. The ends were cut back, 3 bases at V and 5 bases at J, with 3 bases in the middle. The CDR3 nucleotides read TGTGCCACCAGTGATGCGGAGACCCAGTACTTC. Translating it yields CATSDAETQYF.

In the case of this clone: Other DNA sequences in this specimen translate into the identical CDR3. The V call is TRBV6-5, the J call TRBJ2-5, with unresolved D. V lost 0 bases, J lost 4 bases, and 12 bases lay in between. The CDR3 contains 15 residues. Germline CDR1 is MNHEY and CDR2 is SVGAGI. CDR3 bases: TGTGCCAGCAGTTACTCGGGTACGGGTCGAGAGACCCAGTACTTC. Its protein is CASSYSGTGRETQYF.

This rearrangement joins TRBV6-1 to TRBJ1-4, with 8 nucleotides matching TRBD1. The CDR3 is made up of 16 amino acids. With V trimmed by 0 bases and J by 7 bases, 7 bases remained unmatched. Germline V gene sequence: CDR1 MNHNS, CDR2 SASEGT. The CDR3 spells CASSEARATGVEKLFF. For the CDR3, the DNA is TGTGCCAGCAGTGAAGCTCGGGCGACAGGGGTTGAAAAACTGTTTTTT.